Listed here are 8 T cell receptor beta chains from one sample, sequenced in a study of T cell repertoires in cytomegalovirus infection. One entry per CDR3 protein, called by TCRdb with MiXCR from the reads. The sample shows a few hundred thousand distinct CDR3 sequences, 15% to 20% of them seen only once. Sequencing was carried out using PBMCs. All receptors derive from a human donor in good health (CMV status not recorded). Some clones in this sample may be carry-over from other donors' samples.

The table lists this clonotype with many counts. V gene TRBV4-1 combines with J gene TRBJ1-5, with 7 bases identical to TRBD1. The CDR3 totals 16 residues. Germline assignment: CDR1 MGHRA and CDR2 YSYEKL. Germline trimming cut 1 base from V and 7 bases from J; bases unmatched to any gene: 10. In DNA, the CDR3 is TGCGCCAGCAGCCAAGGCAGAGGGGGCGCGCGGCAGCCCCAGCATTTT. This sequence encodes CASSQGRGGARQPQHF.

Ten or more counts support this clonotype. V and J are TRBV7-2 and TRBJ2-3, with TRBD2 as a possible D gene (6 bases). There are 16 residues in the CDR3. V was shortened by 3 bases and J by 1 base, with 14 bases between the two germline ends. Per the germline V gene, CDR1 is SGHTA and CDR2 is FQGNSA. CDR3 DNA sequence: TGTGCCAGCAGCTTCGCAGCGGGCGGACGCACAGATACGCAGTATTTT. Residues: CASSFAAGGRTDTQYF.

This clonotype has ten or more counts. The V call is TRBV7-2, the J call TRBJ2-3; 10 nucleotides align to TRBD2. Germline V CDR1 and CDR2: SGHTA, FQGNSA. V lost 2 bases, J lost 4 bases, and 6 bases stayed unmatched. The CDR3 covers 16 residues. The CDR3 loop is CASSLSAGGLADTQYF. CDR3 coding DNA: TGTGCCAGCAGCTTATCAGCGGGGGGGCTGGCAGATACGCAGTATTTT.

This clonotype has just one count. J is TRBJ1-5 and V is TRBV28; D ambiguous. V was shortened by 7 bases and J by 4 bases, with 14 bases between the two germline ends. The CDR3 sequence is 14 residues long. Per germline, CDR1 MDHEN and CDR2 SYDVKM. The CDR3 loop reads CASNWVGQNQPQHF. CDR3 sequence (DNA): TGTGCCAGCAACTGGGTTGGGCAGAATCAGCCCCAGCATTTT.

This clonotype turned up a few times. The rearrangement uses TRBV27 and TRBJ1-2; weak D call: TRBD1 (5 bases). Germline V gene data show CDR1 as MNHEY and CDR2 as SMNVEV (reference sequence). The CDR3 covers 15 residues. The germline V and J ends were trimmed by 5 bases and 2 bases, with 15 bases remaining between them. CDR3 in amino acids: CASSPAGGENYGYTF. Written as DNA, the CDR3 is TGTGCCAGCAGTCCAGCCGGGGGAGAAAACTATGGCTACACCTTC.

To note about this clonotype: Germline and junction disagree at one end, which may indicate a read error. This chain connects TRBV11-1 to TRBJ2-7; 9 bases are a match to TRBD2. CDR1 and CDR2 from the germline V gene are SGHAT and FQDESV (reference sequence). This CDR3 has 16 residues. CDR3 nucleotide sequence: TGTGCCAACAGCTTAGTCCCTAGCGGGGACTCCTACGAGCAGTACTTC. Translating it yields CANSLVPSGDSYEQYF.

This clonotype came up many times. The gene calls are TRBV27 and TRBJ2-3, with D perhaps being TRBD1 or TRBD2 (5 bases each). The CDR3 is made up of 13 amino acids. Germline-derived CDR1 and CDR2 are MNHEY and SMNVEV (reference sequence). Trimming took off 8 bases at V and 1 base at J, with 10 bases between the two ends. CDR3 sequence reads: CASQGPRTDTQYF. CDR3 coding DNA: TGTGCCAGCCAGGGACCCCGCACAGATACGCAGTATTTT.

This chain joins TRBV12-3 or TRBV12-4 and TRBJ2-7; 11 bases are a match to TRBD2. Trimming removed 6 bases from V and 13 bases from J; junction bases left unmatched: 8. The CDR3 has 12 residues. Here the CDR3 reads CASRDSGGASYF. The CDR3 DNA reads as TGTGCCAGCAGGGATAGCGGGGGGGCATCTTACTTC.